The entry that follows covers one TCR beta chain sequence. With the 5' RACE reads reprocessed, TCRdb shows one record per CDR3 protein and no DNA. The ten most abundant clones cover roughly 5.2% of a sample with a few hundred thousand distinct CDR3 sequences. The data belong to a study of T cells expressing NK-cell markers. In the study overall: Just one sequenced donor of eight was HCMV-seronegative, while seven were seropositive.

This CDR3 contains 16 residues. Germline V lookup: CDR1 KGHSH, CDR2 LQKENI. This clonotype was obtained from a man aged 18-69 years in good health. Sequencing used blood T cells: a sorted CD56 or NKG2C T cell subset, CD4+ or CD8+ T cells, or bulk PBMC T cells (not recorded which). The chain has TRBV18 and TRBJ2-7; absent DNA, TCRdb's TRBD1 call cannot be checked. The CDR3 spells CASSHKGQGGNYEQYF.